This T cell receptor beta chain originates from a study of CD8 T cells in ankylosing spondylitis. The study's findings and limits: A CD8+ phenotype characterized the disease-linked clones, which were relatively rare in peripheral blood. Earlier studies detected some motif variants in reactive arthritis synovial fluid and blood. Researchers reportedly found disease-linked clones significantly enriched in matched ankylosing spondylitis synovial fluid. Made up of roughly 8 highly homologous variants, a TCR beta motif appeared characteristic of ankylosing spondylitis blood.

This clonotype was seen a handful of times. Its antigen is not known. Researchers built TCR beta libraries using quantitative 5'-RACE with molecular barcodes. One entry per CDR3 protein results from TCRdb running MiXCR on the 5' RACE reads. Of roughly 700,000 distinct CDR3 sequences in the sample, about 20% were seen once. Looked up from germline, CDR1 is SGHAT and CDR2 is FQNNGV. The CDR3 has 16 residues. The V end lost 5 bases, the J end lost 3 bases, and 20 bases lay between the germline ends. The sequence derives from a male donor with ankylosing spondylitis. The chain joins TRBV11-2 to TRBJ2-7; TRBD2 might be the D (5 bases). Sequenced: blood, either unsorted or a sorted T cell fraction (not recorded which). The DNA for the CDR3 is TGTGCCAGCAGCCAAACAGAGGGTACCCTCAACTACGAGCAGTACTTC. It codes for CASSQTEGTLNYEQYF.